This T cell receptor beta chain was captured by sequencing in a study of a mutant IDH1 vaccine in newly diagnosed glioma. Study context: Males made up about 60% and females roughly 40% of treated patients, whose mean age was 40.4 years. The study's findings and limits: Overall, roughly 95% of patients had vaccine-induced immune responses.

Assay: immunoSEQ multiplex PCR; the TCRdb copy retains only in-frame clones and omits some. The table shows 45,000 to 70,000 clones, with around 81% occurring only once. Stated time point: week 5, during vaccination. Doses consisted of 300 ug of mutant IDH1 20-mer peptide each, paired with topical imiquimod. The CDR3 contains 18 residues. The V and J ends lost 2 bases and 2 bases, in that order; junction bases with no gene match: 7. Per the germline V gene, CDR1 is SGHVS and CDR2 is FQNEAQ. Details on this clone: What it binds is unknown.

The V and J genes are TRBV7-8 and TRBJ2-3; TRBD2 matches at 13 bases. The clonotype was recovered from a man aged 25 to 40 with glioma. This material consisted of PBMCs, taken from a glioma patient whose treatment included an IDH1 peptide vaccine. CDR3 sequence: CASSLSTSGGYNTDTQYF. CDR3 DNA sequence: TGTGCCAGCAGCTTATCGACTAGCGGGGGGTATAACACAGATACGCAGTATTTT.